This T cell receptor (beta chain) comes out of a study of blood T cells in healthy people across ages. The germline CDR1 and CDR2 sequences are MNHEY and SMNVEV (reference sequence). There are 16 residues in the CDR3. The use of a sample-barcoded 5' primer and a J-beta primer mix characterized a second PCR of roughly 6 to 12 cycles. Each CDR3 protein is one row after TCRdb ran MiXCR on the 5' RACE reads. Here the sample spans about 840,000 distinct CDR3 sequences, approximately 32% being singletons. Study-wide results and limits: The study lacked donor CMV status, which possibly confounded expanded clonotype changes. Diversity of TCR beta per million T cells declined in a roughly linear way with age.

As for this clonotype: No antigen is known for it. The junction differs from germline at one of its ends, possibly a read error.

This sample was shared with a second study, whose subject was T cells of mothers and their children. That report adds: Thymic selection, a shaping force on TCR recombination output, acts similarly in related and unrelated pairs.

This chain uses TRBV27 with TRBJ2-6; weak D call: TRBD1 (5 bases). This TCR was recovered from a woman aged 40-49 years in good health. Sequencing was performed on blood. The CDR3 nucleotides read TGTGCCGCCAGGGAAGCAGTCAACTCTGGGGTCAACGTCCTGACTTTC. Residues: CAAREAVNSGVNVLTF.